Presented here are 28 T cell receptor beta chains from one specimen sequenced in a study of Ad26.COV2.S vaccination and SARS-CoV-2 variants. Clones were sequenced by immunoSEQ multiplex PCR, and TCRdb holds only the in-frame ones, with some missing. This sample yields 500,000 or so clones, of which 89% are seen a single time; approximately 2.5% belongs to the top ten. Stated treatment: roughly 20 received Ad26.COV2.S at low or high dose, single or two shots; about 5 received placebo; per-sample allocation not given. The investigators took samples on day 63 after the first vaccine or placebo injection. Specimen: peripheral blood, collected in a trial of Ad26.COV2.S vaccine versus placebo. Receptors originate from a person aged 18 to 65 who received the Ad26.COV2.S COVID-19 vaccine or a placebo.

The chain is built from TRBV30 and TRBJ1-1, with TRBD1 as a possible D gene (6 bases). The germline V and J ends were trimmed by 0 bases and 13 bases, with 18 bases remaining between them. The germline V gene has CDR1 GTSNPN and CDR2 SVGIG (reference sequence). The CDR3 extends over 13 amino acids. The CDR3 region has the DNA TGTGCCTGGAGTGTACGAACAGGGCAGTTGGTTTTCTTT. This codes for CAWSVRTGQLVFF.

The chain joins TRBV7-2 to TRBJ2-1; possibly TRBD2 for D (5 bases). V was trimmed by 1 base and J by 0 bases, leaving 10 bases between them. CDR1 and CDR2 from the germline V gene are SGHTA and FQGNSA. The CDR3 length is 16 residues. As DNA, the CDR3 is TGTGCCAGCAGCTTAGATGGTGGGAGCTCCTACAATGAGCAGTTCTTC. This sequence encodes CASSLDGGSSYNEQFF.

The rearrangement uses TRBV5-8 and TRBJ1-5; maybe TRBD1 (5 bases). Deletions cut 3 bases from V and 4 bases from J, with 14 bases between. From germline, CDR1 is SGHTS and CDR2 YDEGEE. The CDR3 loop spans 15 amino acids. Written as DNA, the CDR3 is TGTGCCAGCAGCTCTTGGGGGGACTCAAATCAGCCCCAGCATTTT. Protein: CASSSWGDSNQPQHF.

The V call is TRBV21-1, the J call TRBJ2-3; the listed D gene, TRBD2, was not tested against the DNA. TRBV21-1 is labeled a pseudogene. This CDR3 is built from 16 residues. The CDR3 DNA is TGTGCCAGCAGCAAAGTAGCGGGAGGGCGAACAGATACGCAGTATTTT. Protein sequence: CASSKVAGGRTDTQYF.

This rearrangement joins TRBV7-2 to TRBJ2-4; D call uncertain. The V end lost 1 base, the J end lost 0 bases, and 4 bases lay between the germline ends. Germline V CDR1 and CDR2: SGHTA, FQGNSA. The length of the CDR3 is 14 residues. CDR3 protein: CASSLDLAKNIQYF. Written as DNA, the CDR3 is TGTGCCAGCAGCTTAGATCTAGCCAAAAACATTCAGTACTTC.

The V and J genes are TRBV30 and TRBJ2-1; no firm D call. Germline lookup yields CDR1 GTSNPN and CDR2 SVGIG (reference sequence). This CDR3 region has 11 residues. V was cut by 3 bases and J by 7 bases, with 7 bases left in between. The CDR3 DNA is TGTGCCTGGAGGCAAAAAAATGAGCAGTTCTTC. It translates to CAWRQKNEQFF. Filled out from reference TRBV30 and TRBJ2-1, the complete variable domain reads SQTIHQWPATLVQPVGSPLSLECTVEGTSNPNLYWYRQAAGRGLQLLFYSVGIGQISSEVPQNLSASRPQDRQFILSSKKLLLSDSGFYLCAWRQKNEQFFGPGTRLTVL.

V is TRBV12-5 and J is TRBJ1-1; perhaps TRBD1 as D (6 bases). The germline gives CDR1 LGHNT, CDR2 FRNRAP. V dropped 1 base and J dropped 6 bases, with 9 bases sitting between them. The CDR3 consists of 13 residues. In DNA form, the CDR3 reads TGTGCTAGTGGTTTGGAACAGGGATCTGAAGCTTTCTTT. It is translated as CASGLEQGSEAFF.

The chain is built from TRBV11-1 and TRBJ1-2; TRBD1 matches at 9 bases. The CDR3 is made up of 15 amino acids. CDR1 SGHAT and CDR2 FQDESV come from the germline V gene (reference sequence). The V segment lost 5 bases and the J segment 7 bases; nucleotides outside the gene matches: 11. The CDR3, as DNA: TGTGCCAGCAGCCCTACAGGGGGCGGTATAGGTGGCTACACCTTC. Translation: CASSPTGGGIGGYTF.

V is TRBV7-2 and J is TRBJ1-2; D unclear. The CDR3 contains 17 residues. Trimming took off 3 bases at V and 6 bases at J, with 23 bases between the two ends. Germline CDR1 is SGHTA and CDR2 is FQGNSA. The CDR3 DNA is TGTGCCAGCAGCTTGTCCTCTAGTAGGACGCCGTTGAATGGCTACACCTTC. Amino acid sequence: CASSLSSSRTPLNGYTF.

The rearrangement joins TRBV30 to TRBJ1-2; D gene ambiguous. The CDR3 extends over 13 amino acids. Between the trimmed V and J ends, which lost 2 bases and 3 bases, there was a span of 10 bases. Per germline, CDR1 GTSNPN and CDR2 SVGIG (reference sequence). CDR3 region: CAWSPAGDYGYTF. As DNA, the CDR3 is TGTGCCTGGAGTCCCGCCGGAGACTATGGCTACACCTTC.

The table lists this clone with a few counts. The J gene is TRBJ1-2, the V gene TRBV6-5; D uncertain. V was cut by 5 bases and J by 4 bases, with 17 bases left in between. The CDR3 runs 15 residues. Germline V gives CDR1 MNHEY, CDR2 SVGAGI. CDR3 residues: CASSPRGATFYGYTF. For the CDR3, the DNA is TGTGCCAGCAGTCCCCGGGGAGCGACCTTCTATGGCTACACCTTC.

This chain connects TRBV11-3 to TRBJ1-1; D is unclear. Germline V CDR1 and CDR2: SGHNT, YENEEA. This CDR3 comprises 11 residues. Deletions cut 3 bases from V and 10 bases from J, with 9 bases between. The CDR3 is CASSFGVGAFF. DNA for the CDR3: TGTGCCAGCAGCTTCGGGGTAGGAGCTTTCTTT.

The chain recombines TRBV27 with TRBJ2-5; D call uncertain. The CDR3 runs to 14 residues. The ends were cut back, 8 bases at V and 4 bases at J, with 17 bases in the middle. Looked up from germline, CDR1 is MNHEY and CDR2 is SMNVEV (reference sequence). The CDR3 loop reads CASRSPANGETQYF. CDR3 nucleotides: TGTGCCAGCCGTAGCCCGGCGAATGGAGAGACCCAGTACTTC.

J is TRBJ1-5 and V is TRBV24-1, with TRBD1 as a possible D gene (6 bases). Trimming shortened V by 4 bases and J by 7 bases, and 16 bases separated the two germline ends. The CDR3 runs to 15 residues. Germline V gene sequence: CDR1 KGHDR, CDR2 SFDVKD. DNA for the CDR3: TGTGCCACCAGTGACCGCCGGGGGGGGCGACAGCCCCAGCATTTT. Its protein product is CATSDRRGGRQPQHF.

V and J are TRBV7-2 and TRBJ2-3; the match to TRBD2 covers 9 bases. The CDR3 extends over 18 amino acids. CDR1 SGHTA and CDR2 FQGNSA come from the germline V gene. V was clipped by 8 bases and J by 3 bases; unmatched bases: 18. CDR3 DNA sequence: TGTGCCAGCTTGGAGATATGGACTAGCGACCAAGGGACAGATACGCAGTATTTT. Protein product: CASLEIWTSDQGTDTQYF. The full variable domain, its missing parts supplied by reference TRBV7-2 and TRBJ2-3, is GAGVSQSPSNKVTEKGKDVELRCDPISGHTALYWYRQSLGQGLEFLIYFQGNSAPDKSGLPSDRFSAERTGGSVSTLTIQRTQQEDSAVYLCASLEIWTSDQGTDTQYFGPGTRLTVL.

CDR3 bases: TGCGCCAGCAGCTCTCTTTCTTTATCCTACGAGCAGTACTTC. Protein sequence: CASSSLSLSYEQYF. The chain recombines TRBV5-1 with TRBJ2-7; no reliable D call. V lost 3 bases, J lost 1 base, and 11 bases lay in between. CDR3 length: 14 residues. The V gene's germline CDR1 is SGHRS and CDR2 YFSETQ.

This rearrangement joins TRBV6-5 to TRBJ1-4; D is undetermined. Trimming stripped 3 bases from V and 0 bases from J, with 8 bases between. This CDR3 is built from 15 residues. Germline values: CDR1 MNHEY, CDR2 SVGAGI. The CDR3 is CASSYAGPTNEKLFF. CDR3 DNA sequence: TGTGCCAGCAGTTATGCTGGACCAACTAATGAAAAACTGTTTTTT.

The V call is TRBV20-1, the J call TRBJ2-5; unclear D gene. Trimming cost V 8 bases and J 8 bases, with 12 bases left between them. The length of the CDR3 is 10 residues. CDR1 and CDR2 from the germline V gene are DFQATT and SNEGSKA (reference sequence). The CDR3 loop reads CSSTKRTQYF. The CDR3 DNA reads TGCAGTTCTACCAAGAGAACCCAGTACTTC.

Only one count was recorded for this clone. V is TRBV19 and J is TRBJ1-2; D unresolved. The CDR3 length is 15 residues. V was shortened by 7 bases and J by 4 bases, with 19 bases between the two germline ends. CDR1 and CDR2 (germline): LNHDA, SQIVND (reference sequence). Here the CDR3 reads CASTLNEGMGYGYTF. DNA of the CDR3: TGTGCCAGTACCCTGAACGAGGGAATGGGCTATGGCTACACCTTC.

This chain connects TRBV7-2 to TRBJ1-2; a weak D match, TRBD1 (5 bases). CDR1 and CDR2 (germline): SGHTA, FQGNSA. This CDR3 contains 14 residues. Trimming cost V 6 bases and J 8 bases, with 19 bases left between them. CDR3 residues: CASRQTGSIEGYTF. The CDR3, as DNA: TGTGCCAGCAGACAAACAGGTTCAATCGAAGGCTACACCTTC.

This CDR3 reads CASSSDSGMNTEAFF. Here the CDR3 DNA reads TGCGCCAGCAGCTCGGACAGCGGTATGAACACTGAAGCTTTCTTT. V and J are TRBV5-1 and TRBJ1-1; D may be TRBD1 (6 bases). Per the germline V gene, CDR1 is SGHRS and CDR2 is YFSETQ. CDR3 size: 15 residues. With 3 bases removed from V and 0 bases from J, the gap between germline ends came to 12 bases.

This clone is a singleton in its sample. In DNA, the CDR3 is TGTGCCAGCAGCTTCAGGGGGTCCACTGAAGCTTTCTTT. This codes for CASSFRGSTEAFF. The chain has TRBV7-3 and TRBJ1-1; 7 positions agree with TRBD1. V lost 3 bases, J lost 4 bases, and 2 bases stayed unmatched. This CDR3 region has 13 residues. Germline V gives CDR1 SGHTA, CDR2 FQGTGA.

V gene TRBV6-5 combines with J gene TRBJ1-6, with a tentative D call TRBD1 (5 bases). CDR1 and CDR2 from the germline V gene are MNHEY and SVGAGI. Trimming took off 4 bases at V and 9 bases at J, with 16 bases between the two ends. This CDR3 region has 15 residues. The CDR3 DNA reads as TGTGCCAGCAGTTCTCGCCAGGGACGTGGTTCACCCCTCCACTTT. Encoded protein: CASSSRQGRGSPLHF.

The V and J genes are TRBV29-1 and TRBJ2-6; D is undetermined. Germline CDR1 reads SQVTM; CDR2 reads ANQGSEA. Trimming left V 4 bases short and J 1 base short, with 5 bases between. This CDR3 is 13 amino acids long. The CDR3 DNA reads as TGCAGCGTTGTGGGGTCTGGGGCCAACGTCCTGACTTTC. Amino acid sequence: CSVVGSGANVLTF.

Here the CDR3 reads CASSIQGYTDTQYF. DNA for the CDR3: TGCGCCAGCAGCATACAGGGTTACACAGATACGCAGTATTTT. The chain combines TRBV5-1 with TRBJ2-3; D may be TRBD1 (6 bases). Per the germline V gene, CDR1 is SGHRS and CDR2 is YFSETQ. CDR3 length: 14 residues. V was pared by 4 bases and J by 2 bases, with 11 bases between. Drawing the rest from reference TRBV5-1 and TRBJ2-3, the complete variable domain is KAGVTQTPRYLIKTRGQQVTLSCSPISGHRSVSWYQQTPGQGLQFLFEYFSETQRNKGNFPGRFSGRQFSNSRSEMNVSTLELGDSALYLCASSIQGYTDTQYFGPGTRLTVL.

The chain combines TRBV18 with TRBJ1-4; a possible D gene is TRBD1 (6 bases). Germline CDR1 KGHSH, CDR2 LQKENI. The CDR3 is 13 residues long. The ends were cut back, 2 bases at V and 6 bases at J, with 7 bases in the middle. In nucleotides, the CDR3 is TGTGCCAGCTCACCAAGGACAGATGAAAAACTGTTTTTT. Translating it yields CASSPRTDEKLFF.

This rearrangement joins TRBV18 to TRBJ2-1; 10 bases agree with TRBD1. The CDR3 is 15 amino acids. The V segment lost 4 bases and the J segment 8 bases; nucleotides outside the gene matches: 8. Germline V gives CDR1 KGHSH, CDR2 LQKENI. The CDR3 sequence: CASSQTGGIGDEQFF. CDR3 nucleotide sequence: TGTGCCAGCTCACAGACAGGGGGCATTGGAGATGAGCAGTTCTTC.

The count of this clone is one. The gene calls are TRBV19 and TRBJ1-1; 7 bases are a match to TRBD1. J lost 5 bases, V lost 7 bases, and 10 bases had no gene match. The CDR3 totals 14 residues. Germline V gives CDR1 LNHDA, CDR2 SQIVND (reference sequence). The CDR3 DNA reads as TGTGCCAGTACCCTATTCAGGGGGGGAACTGAAGCTTTCTTT. Its translation is CASTLFRGGTEAFF.